This paragraph covers one T cell receptor beta chain sequence. This sample was taken from a study of T cell responses to AZD1222 COVID-19 vaccine. CDR1 MNHEY and CDR2 SMNVEV come from the germline V gene (reference sequence). This CDR3 is 13 amino acids long. V dropped 0 bases and J dropped 2 bases, with 5 bases sitting between them. Measured with immunoSEQ multiplex PCR; TCRdb has only the in-frame clones, and not every one. This table holds about 120,000 clones, roughly 87% found once. The chain is built from TRBV27 and TRBJ2-7, with D hard to call. This specimen consisted of peripheral blood, obtained 28 days after the second AZD1222 dose. The TCR sequence derives from an adult who received the AZD1222 COVID-19 vaccine. The CDR3 DNA follows: TGTGCCAGCAGTTTATCAGGTCCCTACGAGCAGTACTTC. It yields the protein CASSLSGPYEQYF.